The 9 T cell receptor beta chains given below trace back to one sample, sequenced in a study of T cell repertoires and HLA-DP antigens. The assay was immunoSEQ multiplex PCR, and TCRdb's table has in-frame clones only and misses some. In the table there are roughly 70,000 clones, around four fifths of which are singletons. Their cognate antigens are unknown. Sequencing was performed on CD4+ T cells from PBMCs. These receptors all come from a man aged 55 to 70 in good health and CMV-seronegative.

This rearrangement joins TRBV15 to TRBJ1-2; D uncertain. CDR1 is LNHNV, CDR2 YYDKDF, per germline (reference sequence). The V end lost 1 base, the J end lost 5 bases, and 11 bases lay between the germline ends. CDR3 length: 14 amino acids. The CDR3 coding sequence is TGTGCCACCAGCAGAGGGGCAGTTAATTATGGCTACACCTTC. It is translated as CATSRGAVNYGYTF.

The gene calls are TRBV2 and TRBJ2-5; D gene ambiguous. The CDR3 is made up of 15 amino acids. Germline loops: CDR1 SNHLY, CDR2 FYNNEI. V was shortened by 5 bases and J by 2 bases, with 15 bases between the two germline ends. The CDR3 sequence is CASSLDPGRQETQYF. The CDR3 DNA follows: TGTGCCAGCAGTCTGGACCCCGGTCGGCAAGAGACCCAGTACTTC.

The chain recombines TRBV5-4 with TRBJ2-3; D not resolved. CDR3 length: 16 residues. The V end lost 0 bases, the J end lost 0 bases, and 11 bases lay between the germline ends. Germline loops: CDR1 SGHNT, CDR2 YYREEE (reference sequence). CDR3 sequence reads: CASSLASRRSTDTQYF. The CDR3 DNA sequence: TGTGCCAGCAGCTTGGCAAGTAGGCGTAGCACAGATACGCAGTATTTT.

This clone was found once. The CDR3 region has the DNA TGTGCCTGGAGTAAACAGACCGAACAGCCCCAGCATTTT. It translates to CAWSKQTEQPQHF. This chain links TRBV30 with TRBJ1-5; D remains ambiguous. Germline V lookup: CDR1 GTSNPN, CDR2 SVGIG (reference sequence). This CDR3 comprises 13 residues. The V and J ends lost 2 bases and 7 bases respectively, with 12 bases between them.

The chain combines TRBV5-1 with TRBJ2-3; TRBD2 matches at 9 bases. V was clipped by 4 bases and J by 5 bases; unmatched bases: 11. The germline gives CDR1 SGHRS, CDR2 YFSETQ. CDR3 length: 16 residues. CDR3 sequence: CASSHTGREGQDTQYF. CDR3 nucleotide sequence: TGCGCCAGCAGCCACACGGGGCGGGAGGGCCAAGATACGCAGTATTTT.

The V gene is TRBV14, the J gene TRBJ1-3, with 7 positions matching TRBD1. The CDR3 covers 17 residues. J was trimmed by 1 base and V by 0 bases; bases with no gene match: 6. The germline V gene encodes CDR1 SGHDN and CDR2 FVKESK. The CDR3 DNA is TGTGCCAGCAGCCAAGATTACGGCAGGGGGTCTGGAAACACCATATATTTT. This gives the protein CASSQDYGRGSGNTIYF.

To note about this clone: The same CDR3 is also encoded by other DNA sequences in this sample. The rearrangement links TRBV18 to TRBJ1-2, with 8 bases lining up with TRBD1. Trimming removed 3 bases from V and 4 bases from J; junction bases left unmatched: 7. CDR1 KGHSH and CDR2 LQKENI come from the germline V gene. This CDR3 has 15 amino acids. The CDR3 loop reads CASSPTGQEIYGYTF. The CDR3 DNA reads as TGTGCCAGCTCACCCACGGGACAGGAGATCTATGGCTACACCTTC.

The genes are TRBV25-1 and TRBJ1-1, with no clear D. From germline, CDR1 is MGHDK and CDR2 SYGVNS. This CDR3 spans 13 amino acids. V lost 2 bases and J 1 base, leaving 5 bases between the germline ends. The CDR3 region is CASSETPNTEAFF. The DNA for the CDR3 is TGTGCCAGCAGTGAAACACCGAACACTGAAGCTTTCTTT.

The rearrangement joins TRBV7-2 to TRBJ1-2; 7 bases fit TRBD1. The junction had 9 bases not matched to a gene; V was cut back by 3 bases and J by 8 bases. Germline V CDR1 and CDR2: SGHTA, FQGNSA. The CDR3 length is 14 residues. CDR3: CASSFGRGDSGYTF. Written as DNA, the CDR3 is TGTGCCAGCAGCTTCGGCAGGGGGGACTCGGGCTACACCTTC.